This T cell receptor (beta chain) was identified during a study of CD8 T cell repertoires and HIV-1 epitope variants. Study overall: T cells were stimulated with Twenty-five Gag and Nef peptides separately. Controls were a CMV, EBV and flu pool, Ebola AY9, and no peptide. Enriched T cells were co-cultured with equal autologous T cell-negative cells. Whole-study findings and limits: Of eight or nine antigen-specific beta clonotypes, more than 5 appeared to cross-react with escape variants.

As to this clone: The antigen remains unidentified.

TCRdb's table, derived via immunoSEQ multiplex PCR, lists solely in-frame clones and lacks some. The sample has about 4,900 clones, around three fifths seen once. V lost 5 bases and J lost 5, with 18 bases in between. The CDR3 has 15 amino acids. Germline assignment: CDR1 SGHAT and CDR2 FQNNGV. J is TRBJ1-2 and V is TRBV11-2; D perhaps matches TRBD1 (6 bases). The sequence derives from a male donor with HIV. Specimen: cultured CD8+ T cells derived from PBMCs. The DNA of the CDR3 is TGTGCCAGCAGCCCTCCAGGGGTTCAAACTTATGGCTACACCTTC. Protein sequence: CASSPPGVQTYGYTF.